This TCR beta chain was documented in a study of tumor and adjacent non-tumor tissue in lung cancer. The wider study: Patients comprised about a dozen adenocarcinoma, a couple of squamous cell carcinoma and 1 small cell lung cancer.

Remarks on this clonotype: At one boundary the junction diverges from the germline segment, which might be a read error.

TCRbeta libraries were built with three rounds of nested PCR, modified from ARM-PCR. TCRdb used MiXCR to reprocess the multiplex PCR reads, holding one entry per CDR3 protein. The sample holds 35,000 to 50,000 distinct CDR3 sequences, roughly 66% seen once. Germline-derived CDR1 and CDR2 are LGHNA and YNFKEQ. CDR3 length: 13 amino acids. This sample's RNA came from whole unsorted tissue. The normal lung tissue was taken more than 3 cm from the tumor edge. The specimen was distant non-tumor lung tissue. The sequence came from a man aged 50-60 years with non-small cell lung cancer. The J gene is TRBJ2-5, the V gene TRBV4-2; TRBD2 is a possible D gene (5 bases). The DNA of the CDR3 is TGTGTCAGCGGCTTCAGCGACGCGGAGACCCAGTACTTC. It codes for CVSGFSDAETQYF.